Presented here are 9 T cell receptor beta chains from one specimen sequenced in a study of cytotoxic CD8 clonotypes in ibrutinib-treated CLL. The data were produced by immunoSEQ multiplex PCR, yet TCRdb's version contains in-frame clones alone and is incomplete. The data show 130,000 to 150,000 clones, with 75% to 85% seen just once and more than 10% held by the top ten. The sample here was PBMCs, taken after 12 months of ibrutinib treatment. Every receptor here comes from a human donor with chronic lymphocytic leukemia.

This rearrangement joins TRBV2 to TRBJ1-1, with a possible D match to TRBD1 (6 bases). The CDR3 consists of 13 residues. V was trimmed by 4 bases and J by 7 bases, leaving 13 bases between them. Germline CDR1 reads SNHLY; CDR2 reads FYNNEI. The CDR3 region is CASSVGRGFEAFF. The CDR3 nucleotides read TGTGCCAGCAGTGTGGGCAGGGGCTTTGAAGCTTTCTTT.

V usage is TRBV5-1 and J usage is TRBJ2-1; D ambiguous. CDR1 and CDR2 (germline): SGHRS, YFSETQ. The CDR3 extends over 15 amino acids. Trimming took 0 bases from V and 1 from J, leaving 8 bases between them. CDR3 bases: TGCGCCAGCAGCTTGGCCGACGTATCCTACAATGAGCAGTTCTTC. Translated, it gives CASSLADVSYNEQFF.

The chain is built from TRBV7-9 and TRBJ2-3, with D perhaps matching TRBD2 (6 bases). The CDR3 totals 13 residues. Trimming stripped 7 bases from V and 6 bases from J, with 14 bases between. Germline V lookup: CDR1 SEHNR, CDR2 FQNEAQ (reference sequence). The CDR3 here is CASMRDTEDTQYF. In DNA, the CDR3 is TGTGCCAGCATGCGGGATACCGAGGATACGCAGTATTTT.

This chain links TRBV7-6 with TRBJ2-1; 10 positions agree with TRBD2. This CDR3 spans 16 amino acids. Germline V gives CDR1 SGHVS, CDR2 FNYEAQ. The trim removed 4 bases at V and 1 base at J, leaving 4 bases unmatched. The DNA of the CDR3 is TGTGCCAGCAGCTCGGGACTAGCGACTTCCTACAATGAGCAGTTCTTC. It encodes CASSSGLATSYNEQFF.

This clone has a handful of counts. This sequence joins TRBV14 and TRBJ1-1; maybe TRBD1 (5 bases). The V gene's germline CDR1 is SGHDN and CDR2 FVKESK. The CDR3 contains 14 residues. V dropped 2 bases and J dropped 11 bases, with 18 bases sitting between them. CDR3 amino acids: CASSQTWTPLFAFF. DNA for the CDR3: TGTGCCAGCAGCCAAACCTGGACACCTTTATTCGCTTTCTTT.

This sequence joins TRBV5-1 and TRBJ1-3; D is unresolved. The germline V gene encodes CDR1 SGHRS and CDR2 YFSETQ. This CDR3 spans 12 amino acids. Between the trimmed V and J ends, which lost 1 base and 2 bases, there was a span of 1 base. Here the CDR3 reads CASSLTGNTIYF. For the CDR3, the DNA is TGCGCCAGCAGCTTGACTGGAAACACCATATATTTT.

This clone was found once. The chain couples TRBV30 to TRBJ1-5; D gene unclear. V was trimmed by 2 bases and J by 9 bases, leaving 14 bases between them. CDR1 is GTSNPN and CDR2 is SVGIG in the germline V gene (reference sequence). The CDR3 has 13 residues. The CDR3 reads CAWSPSLGSPQHF. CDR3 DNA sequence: TGTGCCTGGAGTCCGAGCCTGGGATCGCCCCAGCATTTT.

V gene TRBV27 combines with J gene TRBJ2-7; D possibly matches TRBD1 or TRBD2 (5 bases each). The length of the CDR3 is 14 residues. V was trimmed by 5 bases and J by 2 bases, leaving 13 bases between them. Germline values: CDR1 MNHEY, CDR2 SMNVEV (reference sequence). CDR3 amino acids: CASSRDRLTYEQYF. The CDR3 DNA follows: TGTGCCAGCAGTAGGGACCGACTCACCTACGAGCAGTACTTC.

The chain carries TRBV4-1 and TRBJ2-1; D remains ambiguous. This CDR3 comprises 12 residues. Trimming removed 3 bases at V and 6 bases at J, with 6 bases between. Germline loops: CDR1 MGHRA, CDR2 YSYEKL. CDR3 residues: CASSQTINEQFF. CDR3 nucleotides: TGCGCCAGCAGCCAGACCATCAATGAGCAGTTCTTC.